These 26 T cell receptor beta chains came from one sample sequenced in a study of shared clonotypes between healthy human individuals. TCRdb's table, derived via immunoSEQ multiplex PCR, lists solely in-frame clones and lacks some. This repertoire shows about 1.1 million clones, approximately 80% found once; its top ten account for 0.6% to 0.7%. Source material: memory CD4+ T cells from PBMCs. This sample's subset: CD45RA-negative fraction. These receptors originate from a man younger than 35 in good health. Some clones in this sample may be carry-over from other donors' samples.

A single count supports this clone. A much bigger clone sits one base away, suggesting this may be a read error. Other DNA variants within this sample encode the same CDR3. V is TRBV18 and J is TRBJ2-5, with D perhaps matching TRBD2 (6 bases). The CDR3 sequence is 14 residues long. The germline CDR1 and CDR2 sequences are KGHSH and LQKENI. Trimming removed 6 bases at V and 6 bases at J, with 17 bases between. The CDR3 DNA reads TGTGCCAGCTCGCCAGGGCTAGCGCGGAAGACCCAGTACTTC. Translation gives CASSPGLARKTQYF.

The J gene is TRBJ1-5, the V gene TRBV28, with no clear D. In germline, CDR1 is MDHEN, CDR2 SYDVKM. The CDR3 runs 12 residues. Deletions cut 7 bases from V and 5 bases from J, with 9 bases between. This CDR3 reads CASTGGYQPQHF. CDR3 sequence (DNA): TGTGCCAGCACGGGAGGGTATCAGCCCCAGCATTTT. The whole variable domain, remainder taken from reference TRBV28 and TRBJ1-5, is DVKVTQSSRYLVKRTGEKVFLECVQDMDHENMFWYRQDPGLGLRLIYFSYDVKMKEKGDIPEGYSVSREKKERFSLILESASTNQTSMYLCASTGGYQPQHFGDGTRLSIL.

V gene TRBV7-9 combines with J gene TRBJ1-4; the D gene is possibly TRBD1 (5 bases). The germline V and J ends were trimmed by 8 bases and 7 bases, with 20 bases remaining between them. The CDR3 contains 15 residues. Germline V CDR1 and CDR2: SEHNR, FQNEAQ (reference sequence). The DNA of the CDR3 is TGTGCCAGCGTCTCGGGTGAGGGGCGGATTGAAAAACTGTTTTTT. Amino acid sequence: CASVSGEGRIEKLFF.

J is TRBJ2-5 and V is TRBV7-2; D remains unclear. V lost 5 bases and J lost 5, with 12 bases in between. The CDR3 is 13 residues long. Germline CDR1 SGHTA, CDR2 FQGNSA. The CDR3 coding sequence is TGTGCCAGCAGCCCCAAGATCGGGGAGACCCAGTACTTC. Amino acid sequence: CASSPKIGETQYF.

The chain carries TRBV18 and TRBJ2-7; 11 bases map to TRBD2. V lost 0 bases to trimming and J lost 9 bases; unmatched junction nucleotides: 7. The CDR3 spans 15 residues. Germline V gives CDR1 KGHSH, CDR2 LQKENI. CDR3 DNA: TGTGCCAGCTCACCACCGGCTCTAGCGGGAGGTCTGCAGTACTTC. Translating it yields CASSPPALAGGLQYF.

The chain recombines TRBV20-1 with TRBJ2-5; D is unresolved. V dropped 7 bases and J dropped 3 bases, with 9 bases sitting between them. CDR1 and CDR2 (germline): DFQATT, SNEGSKA (reference sequence). The CDR3 is 11 amino acids. CDR3: CSVNPEETQYF. Here the CDR3 DNA reads TGCAGTGTGAATCCCGAAGAGACCCAGTACTTC.

Regarding this clone: This same CDR3 is encoded by further DNA sequences in the sample. This chain uses TRBV5-1 with TRBJ1-2; D gene ambiguous. Germline V gives CDR1 SGHRS, CDR2 YFSETQ. V was shortened by 0 bases and J by 8 bases, with 5 bases between the two germline ends. The CDR3 has 11 amino acids. DNA for the CDR3: TGCGCCAGCAGCTTGGAAGGAGGCTACACCTTC. Protein product: CASSLEGGYTF.

This clone appeared once. The V and J genes are TRBV5-4 and TRBJ2-3; D is undetermined. Trimming pared 6 bases from V and 5 bases from J, leaving 7 bases between. This CDR3 has 11 residues. Looked up from germline, CDR1 is SGHNT and CDR2 is YYREEE (reference sequence). CDR3 amino acids: CASTFLDTQYF. CDR3 in DNA: TGTGCCAGCACGTTCTTAGATACGCAGTATTTT.

The rearrangement links TRBV7-2 to TRBJ2-1; tentative D call: TRBD2 (6 bases). The CDR3 has 14 amino acids. V dropped 1 base and J dropped 9 bases, with 13 bases sitting between them. CDR1 is SGHTA and CDR2 is FQGNSA in the germline V gene. For the CDR3, the DNA is TGTGCCAGCAGCTTAGTTGGCGGGGCCGGTGAGCAGTTCTTC. This codes for CASSLVGGAGEQFF.

V usage is TRBV5-1 and J usage is TRBJ2-7, with TRBD2 identical over 9 bases. V trimming: 0 bases; J trimming: 6 bases; junction bases outside the gene matches: 4. Germline values: CDR1 SGHRS, CDR2 YFSETQ. The length of the CDR3 is 14 residues. CDR3 loop: CASSLVWREGEQYF. CDR3 DNA: TGCGCCAGCAGCTTGGTCTGGCGGGAGGGCGAGCAGTACTTC.

The chain combines TRBV28 with TRBJ1-1; D gene unclear. Trimming pared 5 bases from V and 1 base from J, leaving 14 bases between. The germline gives CDR1 MDHEN, CDR2 SYDVKM. The CDR3 runs 15 residues. The CDR3 DNA reads TGTGCCAGCAGTAGTCCCGCCAGGCCGAACACTGAAGCTTTCTTT. Encoded protein: CASSSPARPNTEAFF.

This rearrangement joins TRBV2 to TRBJ1-2; D call uncertain. The V and J ends lost 6 bases and 2 bases respectively, with 13 bases between them. CDR1 is SNHLY and CDR2 is FYNNEI in the germline V gene. This CDR3 comprises 14 residues. The CDR3 DNA sequence: TGTGCCAGCAGAAGGCCCCAGATGAACTATGGCTACACCTTC. It is translated as CASRRPQMNYGYTF.

This clone was recorded only once. V is TRBV2 and J is TRBJ1-2; D remains unclear. The CDR3 loop spans 12 amino acids. V was cut by 4 bases and J by 4 bases, with 7 bases left in between. From germline, CDR1 is SNHLY and CDR2 FYNNEI. The CDR3: CASSGVIYGYTF. In nucleotides, the CDR3 is TGTGCCAGCAGTGGGGTAATCTATGGCTACACCTTC.

This clone appeared a single time. The chain is built from TRBV6-6 and TRBJ1-1; D is possibly TRBD1 (6 bases). V lost 6 bases and J 1 base, leaving 15 bases between the germline ends. The CDR3 runs to 15 residues. Germline V gives CDR1 MNHNY, CDR2 SVGAGI (reference sequence). CDR3 nucleotide sequence: TGTGCCAGCAGCAAAACAGGGTCGGAGAACACTGAAGCTTTCTTT. Its protein is CASSKTGSENTEAFF.

The chain has TRBV7-9 and TRBJ2-3, with TRBD2 identical over 13 bases. Germline loops: CDR1 SEHNR, CDR2 FQNEAQ (reference sequence). V lost 0 bases and J lost 4; bases outside the gene matches: 1. There are 16 residues in the CDR3. The CDR3 bases are TGTGCCAGCAGCTTAGCACTAGCGGGAGGGGCAGATACGCAGTATTTT. Its protein product is CASSLALAGGADTQYF. The variable domain in full, completed from reference TRBV7-9 and TRBJ2-3, reads DTGVSQNPRHKITKRGQNVTFRCDPISEHNRLYWYRQTLGQGPEFLTYFQNEAQLEKSRLLSDRFSAERPKGSFSTLEIQRTEQGDSAMYLCASSLALAGGADTQYFGPGTRLTVL.

This chain uses TRBV27 with TRBJ2-7; D perhaps matches TRBD2 (6 bases). Germline CDR1 is MNHEY and CDR2 is SMNVEV (reference sequence). Trimming pared 7 bases from V and 1 base from J, leaving 11 bases between. There are 13 residues in the CDR3. DNA of the CDR3: TGTGCCAGCAAAAGAGGGAGGTCCTACGAGCAGTACTTC. Protein: CASKRGRSYEQYF.

The gene calls are TRBV7-2 and TRBJ2-7; 8 bases align to TRBD1. The J segment lost 4 bases and the V segment lost 3 bases, leaving 17 bases of the junction unmatched. The CDR3 consists of 18 residues. In germline, CDR1 is SGHTA, CDR2 FQGNSA. As DNA, the CDR3 is TGTGCCAGCAGCTTTAACCCCACCGAGGACAGGGTATTGTACGAGCAGTACTTC. Amino acid sequence: CASSFNPTEDRVLYEQYF.

This clone occurred once. The rearrangement links TRBV18 to TRBJ1-4; D gene uncertain. The CDR3 has 14 amino acids. Trimming left V 6 bases short and J 4 bases short, with 12 bases between. Germline-derived CDR1 and CDR2 are KGHSH and LQKENI. CDR3 in DNA: TGTGCCAGCTCCGGTAGACGGAATAATGAAAAACTGTTTTTT. Protein product: CASSGRRNNEKLFF.

V is TRBV19 and J is TRBJ2-7, with 7 nucleotides matching TRBD1. The CDR3 length is 14 residues. CDR1 LNHDA and CDR2 SQIVND come from the germline V gene (reference sequence). The V and J ends lost 6 bases and 3 bases, in that order; junction bases with no gene match: 8. CDR3: CASRGQPSNYEQYF. The DNA of the CDR3 is TGTGCCAGTAGGGGACAGCCATCTAACTACGAGCAGTACTTC. The complete variable domain, with remaining parts taken from reference TRBV19 and TRBJ2-7, reads DGGITQSPKYLFRKEGQNVTLSCEQNLNHDAMYWYRQDPGQGLRLIYYSQIVNDFQKGDIAEGYSVSREKKESFPLTVTSAQKNPTAFYLCASRGQPSNYEQYFGPGTRLTVT.

The chain combines TRBV19 with TRBJ2-7; D might be TRBD1 (5 bases). The CDR3 length is 15 residues. Germline V gene data show CDR1 as LNHDA and CDR2 as SQIVND (reference sequence). Trimming removed 5 bases at V and 2 bases at J, with 16 bases between. The CDR3 here is CASSPRQGLTYEQYF. CDR3 bases: TGTGCCAGTAGTCCCCGTCAGGGCCTGACCTACGAGCAGTACTTC.

This CDR3 reads CASSLSLAGLNTQYF. CDR3 bases: TGCGCCAGCAGCTTGTCCCTAGCGGGATTAAATACGCAGTATTTT. The rearrangement joins TRBV5-1 to TRBJ2-3; 9 bases are shared with TRBD2. This CDR3 region has 15 residues. The germline V gene encodes CDR1 SGHRS and CDR2 YFSETQ. Losses at the gene ends were 1 base for V and 7 bases for J; bases not matched to a gene: 7.

The rearrangement joins TRBV20-1 to TRBJ2-5; no clear D gene. Germline V gene sequence: CDR1 DFQATT, CDR2 SNEGSKA (reference sequence). Trimming stripped 7 bases from V and 2 bases from J, with 8 bases between. This CDR3 comprises 11 residues. The CDR3 protein is CSETIQETQYF. CDR3 nucleotide sequence: TGCAGTGAAACGATTCAAGAGACCCAGTACTTC.

This chain connects TRBV6-6 to TRBJ1-4; 9 positions agree with TRBD1. Germline trimming cut 5 bases from V and 7 bases from J; bases unmatched to any gene: 2. Germline assignment: CDR1 MNHNY and CDR2 SVGAGI (reference sequence). The CDR3 runs to 13 residues. In DNA form, the CDR3 reads TGTGCCAGCAGTGGGACAGGGAGTGAAAAACTGTTTTTT. It specifies CASSGTGSEKLFF.

The chain has TRBV27 and TRBJ2-5; no clear D gene. CDR1 and CDR2 (germline): MNHEY, SMNVEV (reference sequence). V was pared by 8 bases and J by 1 base, with 11 bases between. The CDR3 loop spans 13 amino acids. CDR3 residues: CASRNSTQETQYF. In DNA, the CDR3 is TGTGCCAGCCGTAACTCGACCCAAGAGACCCAGTACTTC.

The rearrangement joins TRBV28 to TRBJ1-1, with D possibly TRBD1 on 6 matching bases. Germline V gene data show CDR1 as MDHEN and CDR2 as SYDVKM. This CDR3 spans 15 amino acids. V lost 5 bases, J lost 3 bases, and 16 bases lay in between. The CDR3 here is CASSLAEGGHTEAFF. CDR3 coding DNA: TGTGCCAGCAGTCTTGCCGAGGGGGGGCACACTGAAGCTTTCTTT.

This clone occurred a few times. The chain couples TRBV5-1 to TRBJ2-2, with 8 bases that match TRBD2. This CDR3 is 16 amino acids long. Germline values: CDR1 SGHRS, CDR2 YFSETQ. V trimming: 6 bases; J trimming: 1 base; junction bases outside the gene matches: 8. This chain's CDR3 is CASTLAGLGNTGELFF. CDR3 sequence (DNA): TGCGCCAGCACCCTAGCGGGCTTGGGGAACACCGGGGAGCTGTTTTTT.